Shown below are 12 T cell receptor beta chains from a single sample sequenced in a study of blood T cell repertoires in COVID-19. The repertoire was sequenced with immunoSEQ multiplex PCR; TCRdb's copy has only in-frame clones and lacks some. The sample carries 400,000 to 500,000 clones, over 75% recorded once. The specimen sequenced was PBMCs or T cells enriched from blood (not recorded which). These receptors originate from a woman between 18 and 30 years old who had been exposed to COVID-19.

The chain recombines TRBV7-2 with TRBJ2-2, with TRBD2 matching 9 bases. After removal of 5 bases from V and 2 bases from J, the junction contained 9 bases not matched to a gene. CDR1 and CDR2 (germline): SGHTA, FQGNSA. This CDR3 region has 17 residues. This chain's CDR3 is CASSLIGLAKNTGELFF. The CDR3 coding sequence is TGTGCCAGCAGCCTAATCGGACTAGCGAAAAACACCGGGGAGCTGTTTTTT. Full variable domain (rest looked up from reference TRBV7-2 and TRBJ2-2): GAGVSQSPSNKVTEKGKDVELRCDPISGHTALYWYRQSLGQGLEFLIYFQGNSAPDKSGLPSDRFSAERTGGSVSTLTIQRTQQEDSAVYLCASSLIGLAKNTGELFFGEGSRLTVL.

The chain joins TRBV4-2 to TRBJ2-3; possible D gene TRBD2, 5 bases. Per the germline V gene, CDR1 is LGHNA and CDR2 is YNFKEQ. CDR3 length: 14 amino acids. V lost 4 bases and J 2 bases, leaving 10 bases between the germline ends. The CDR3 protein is CASSPLAPTDTQYF. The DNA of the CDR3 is TGTGCCAGCAGCCCCCTAGCTCCCACAGATACGCAGTATTTT.

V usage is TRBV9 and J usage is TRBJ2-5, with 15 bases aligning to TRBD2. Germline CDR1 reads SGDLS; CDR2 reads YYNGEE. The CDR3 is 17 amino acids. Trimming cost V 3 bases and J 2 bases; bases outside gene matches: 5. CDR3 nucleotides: TGTGCCAGCAGCGATGGACTAGCGGGGGGGCGTCAAGAGACCCAGTACTTC. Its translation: CASSDGLAGGRQETQYF.

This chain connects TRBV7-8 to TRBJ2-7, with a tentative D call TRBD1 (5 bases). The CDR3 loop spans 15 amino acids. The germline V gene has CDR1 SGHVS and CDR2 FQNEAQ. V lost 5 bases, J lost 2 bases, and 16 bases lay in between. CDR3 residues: CASSLTWRTTYEQYF. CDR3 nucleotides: TGTGCCAGCAGCCTTACGTGGCGGACAACCTACGAGCAGTACTTC.

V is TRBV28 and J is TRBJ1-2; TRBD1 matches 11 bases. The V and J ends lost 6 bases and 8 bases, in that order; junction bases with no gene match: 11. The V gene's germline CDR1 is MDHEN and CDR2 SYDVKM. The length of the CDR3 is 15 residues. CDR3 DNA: TGTGCCAGCAGACCCCCGGGACAGGGGGTGGGAGGCTACACCTTC. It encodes CASRPPGQGVGGYTF.

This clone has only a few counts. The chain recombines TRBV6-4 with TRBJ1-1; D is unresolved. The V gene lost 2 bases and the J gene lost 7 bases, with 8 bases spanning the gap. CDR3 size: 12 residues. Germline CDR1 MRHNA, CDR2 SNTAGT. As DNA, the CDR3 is TGTGCCAGCAGTGACGGAGGGTTTGAAGCTTTCTTT. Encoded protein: CASSDGGFEAFF.

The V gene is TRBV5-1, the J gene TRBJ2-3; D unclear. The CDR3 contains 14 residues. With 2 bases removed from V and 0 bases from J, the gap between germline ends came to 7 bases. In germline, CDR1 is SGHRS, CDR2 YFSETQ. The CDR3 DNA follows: TGCGCCAGCAGCTTCCAGAAAAGCACAGATACGCAGTATTTT. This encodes CASSFQKSTDTQYF.

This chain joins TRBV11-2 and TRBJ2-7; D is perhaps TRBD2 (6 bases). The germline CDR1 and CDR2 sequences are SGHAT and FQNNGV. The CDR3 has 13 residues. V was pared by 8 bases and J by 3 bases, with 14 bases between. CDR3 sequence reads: CASSLSGYYEQYF. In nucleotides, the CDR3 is TGTGCCAGCTCCCTAAGCGGGTACTACGAGCAGTACTTC.

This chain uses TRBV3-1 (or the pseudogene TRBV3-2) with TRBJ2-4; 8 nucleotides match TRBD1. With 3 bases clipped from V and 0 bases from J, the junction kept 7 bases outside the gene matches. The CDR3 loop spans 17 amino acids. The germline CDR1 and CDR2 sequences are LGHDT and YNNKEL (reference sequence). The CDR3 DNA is TGTGCCAGCAGCCATCGGACAGGGCAAATAGCCAAAAACATTCAGTACTTC. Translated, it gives CASSHRTGQIAKNIQYF.

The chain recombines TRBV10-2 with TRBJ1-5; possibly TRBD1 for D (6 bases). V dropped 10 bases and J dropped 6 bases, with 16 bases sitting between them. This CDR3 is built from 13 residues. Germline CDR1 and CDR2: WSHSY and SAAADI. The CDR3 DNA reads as TGCGCCACCCAGACAGGCCACGGTCAGCCCCAGCATTTT. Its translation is CATQTGHGQPQHF.

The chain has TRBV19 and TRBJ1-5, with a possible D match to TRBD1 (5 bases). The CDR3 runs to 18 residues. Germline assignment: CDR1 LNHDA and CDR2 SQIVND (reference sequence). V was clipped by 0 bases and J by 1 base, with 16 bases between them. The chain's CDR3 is CASSIDLFNRRSNQPQHF. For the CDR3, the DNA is TGTGCCAGTAGTATAGATCTATTCAACAGGCGGAGCAATCAGCCCCAGCATTTT.

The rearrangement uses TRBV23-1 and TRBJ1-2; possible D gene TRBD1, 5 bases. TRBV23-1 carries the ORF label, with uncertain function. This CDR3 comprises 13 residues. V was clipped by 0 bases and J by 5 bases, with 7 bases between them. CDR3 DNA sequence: TGCGCCAGCAGTCAATCACGGGGGTATGGCTACACCTTC. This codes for CASSQSRGYGYTF.